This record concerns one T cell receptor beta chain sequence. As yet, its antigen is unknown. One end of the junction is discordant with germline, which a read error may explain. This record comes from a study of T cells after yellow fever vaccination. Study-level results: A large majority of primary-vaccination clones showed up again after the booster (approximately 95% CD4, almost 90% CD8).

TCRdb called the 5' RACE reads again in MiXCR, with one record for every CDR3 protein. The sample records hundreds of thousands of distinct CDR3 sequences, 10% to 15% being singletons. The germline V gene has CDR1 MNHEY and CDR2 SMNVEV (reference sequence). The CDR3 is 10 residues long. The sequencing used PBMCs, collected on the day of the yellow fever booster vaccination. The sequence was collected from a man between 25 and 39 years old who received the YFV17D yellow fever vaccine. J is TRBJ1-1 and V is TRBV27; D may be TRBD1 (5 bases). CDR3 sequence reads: CSRGDTEAFF. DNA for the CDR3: TGCTCACGAGGGGACACTGAAGCTTTCTTT.